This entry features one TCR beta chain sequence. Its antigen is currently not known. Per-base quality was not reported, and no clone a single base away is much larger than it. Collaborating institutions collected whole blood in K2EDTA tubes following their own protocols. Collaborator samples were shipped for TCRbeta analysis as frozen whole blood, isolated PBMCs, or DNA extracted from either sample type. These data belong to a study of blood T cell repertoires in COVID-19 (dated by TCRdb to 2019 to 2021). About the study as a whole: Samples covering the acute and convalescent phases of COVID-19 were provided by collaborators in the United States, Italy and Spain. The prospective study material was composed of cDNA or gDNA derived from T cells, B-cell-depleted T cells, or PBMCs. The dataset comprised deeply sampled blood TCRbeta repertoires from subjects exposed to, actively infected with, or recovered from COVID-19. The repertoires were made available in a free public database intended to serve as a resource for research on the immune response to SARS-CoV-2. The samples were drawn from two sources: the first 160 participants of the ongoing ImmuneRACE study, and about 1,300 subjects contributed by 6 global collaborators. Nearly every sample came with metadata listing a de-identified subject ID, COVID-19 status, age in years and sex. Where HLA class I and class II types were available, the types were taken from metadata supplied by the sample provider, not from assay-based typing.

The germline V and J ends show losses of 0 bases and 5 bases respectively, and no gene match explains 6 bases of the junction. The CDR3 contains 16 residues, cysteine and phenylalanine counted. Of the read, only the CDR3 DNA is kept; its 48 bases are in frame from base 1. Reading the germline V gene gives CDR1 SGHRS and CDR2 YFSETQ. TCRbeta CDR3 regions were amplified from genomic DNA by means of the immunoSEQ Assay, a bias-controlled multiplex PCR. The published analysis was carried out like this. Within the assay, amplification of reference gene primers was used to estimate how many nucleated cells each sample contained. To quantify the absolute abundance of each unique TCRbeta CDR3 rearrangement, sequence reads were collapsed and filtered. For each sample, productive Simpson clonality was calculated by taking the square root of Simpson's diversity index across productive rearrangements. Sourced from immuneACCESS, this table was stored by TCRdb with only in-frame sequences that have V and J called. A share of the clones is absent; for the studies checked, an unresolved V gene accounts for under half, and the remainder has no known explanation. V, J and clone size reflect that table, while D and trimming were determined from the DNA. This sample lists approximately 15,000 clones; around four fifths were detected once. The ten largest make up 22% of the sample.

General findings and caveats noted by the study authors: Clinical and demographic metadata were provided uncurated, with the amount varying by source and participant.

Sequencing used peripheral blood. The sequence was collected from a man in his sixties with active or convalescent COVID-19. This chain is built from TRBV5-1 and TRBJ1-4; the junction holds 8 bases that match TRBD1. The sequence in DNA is TGCGCCAGCAGCTTGGGAACAGGGGGAGGGAATGAAAAACTGTTTTTT. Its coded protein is CASSLGTGGGNEKLFF.